This TCR beta chain appears in the sequencing data of a study of blood T cell repertoires in COVID-19. Across the whole study: Donors in the United States, Italy and Spain gave samples during acute or convalescent COVID-19. The cDNA or gDNA used as material had been derived from T cells, B-cell-depleted T cells, or PBMCs.

With 5 bases clipped from V and 4 bases from J, the junction kept 11 bases outside the gene matches. In germline, CDR1 is MNHEY, CDR2 SMNVEV (reference sequence). The CDR3 runs to 16 residues. Authors' data handling: Amplification of reference gene primers was used by the study to estimate nucleated cell counts. Sequenced by immunoSEQ multiplex PCR; TCRdb stores in-frame clones only, minus some. That table is the source of V, J and clone size, and D and trimming were worked out from the DNA. The sample lists over 150,000 clones, about three quarters seen once, with approximately 26% in the top ten. The TCR sequence derives from a woman in her seventies with acute or convalescent COVID-19. The sequenced material came from peripheral blood. The V call is TRBV27, the J call TRBJ1-2, with 9 bases that match TRBD1. CDR3: CASSAELGQGSYGYTF. For the CDR3, the DNA is TGTGCCAGCAGTGCCGAGCTTGGACAGGGGAGCTATGGCTACACCTTC.